This T cell receptor beta chain originates from a study of blood T cell repertoires in COVID-19. Study overall: Acute and convalescent COVID-19 specimens originated in the United States, Italy and Spain. PBMCs, B-cell-depleted T cells, or T cells provided the cDNA or gDNA that made up the material.

The CDR3 totals 16 residues. Germline V gene data show CDR1 as SGHAT and CDR2 as FQNNGV. The V and J ends lost 5 bases and 0 bases, in that order; junction bases with no gene match: 9. In the original processing: It was from reference gene primer amplification that nucleated cell counts were estimated. Clones were read by immunoSEQ multiplex PCR, and TCRdb kept only the in-frame ones, dropping some. V and J calls and clone size are as listed in that table; D and trimming were resolved from the DNA. Among fewer than 200,000 clones, approximately 90% were seen once, and the ten largest hold roughly 2%.

This TCR was sampled from a man aged 50-60 years who had recovered from COVID-19. The sample consisted of peripheral blood. This chain joins TRBV11-2 and TRBJ1-2, with TRBD1 identical over 7 bases. This CDR3 reads CASSPSTGRANYGYTF. In DNA, the CDR3 is TGTGCCAGCAGCCCATCGACAGGGCGAGCTAACTATGGCTACACCTTC.